These 7 T cell receptor beta chains were sequenced from one sample in a study of shared clonotypes between healthy human individuals. The repertoire was sequenced with immunoSEQ multiplex PCR; TCRdb's copy has only in-frame clones and lacks some. The repertoire consists of 950,000 to 1,100,000 clones, with 65% to 75% occurring once and the leading ten covering approximately 1.5%. Source material: memory CD4+ T cells sorted from blood. Specified subset: CD45RA-negative fraction. The receptors originated from a man between 18 and 35 years old in good health.

This clone was seen a handful of times. The chain employs TRBV5-1 and TRBJ1-2, with D perhaps matching TRBD1 (5 bases). The germline V gene encodes CDR1 SGHRS and CDR2 YFSETQ. Trimming took 3 bases from V and 6 from J, leaving 15 bases between them. This CDR3 has 14 residues. The CDR3 reads CASSSQGLIHGYTF. The CDR3 DNA reads as TGCGCCAGCAGCTCCCAGGGTCTAATCCATGGCTACACCTTC.

The V call is TRBV6-6, the J call TRBJ2-7; D assignment may be TRBD1 or TRBD2 (5 bases each). There are 14 residues in the CDR3. CDR1 and CDR2 (germline): MNHNY, SVGAGI (reference sequence). Trimming removed 10 bases from V and 0 bases from J, with 16 bases in between. The CDR3 coding sequence is TGTGCCACAGATCGGGACGGCAGCTCCTACGAGCAGTACTTC. Translated, it gives CATDRDGSSYEQYF.

The rearrangement uses TRBV27 and TRBJ1-1; 7 nucleotides line up with TRBD1. After removal of 7 bases from V and 5 bases from J, the junction contained 7 bases not matched to a gene. The germline V gene encodes CDR1 MNHEY and CDR2 SMNVEV (reference sequence). This CDR3 is 13 amino acids long. The CDR3 spells CASMGQSRTEAFF. In DNA form, the CDR3 reads TGTGCCAGCATGGGACAGTCTAGGACTGAAGCTTTCTTT.

This clone was observed at least ten times. The chain joins TRBV5-6 to TRBJ2-7, with 9 bases lining up with TRBD1. V trimming: 3 bases; J trimming: 5 bases; junction bases outside the gene matches: 9. CDR1 is SGHDT, CDR2 YYEEEE, per germline. The CDR3 runs 15 residues. CDR3 loop: CASSWRGQGFHEQYF. In DNA form, the CDR3 reads TGTGCCAGCAGCTGGCGGGGACAGGGATTCCACGAGCAGTACTTC. Combining the CDR3 with reference TRBV5-6 and TRBJ2-7 gives the whole variable domain DAGVTQSPTHLIKTRGQQVTLRCSPKSGHDTVSWYQQALGQGPQFIFQYYEEEERQRGNFPDRFSGHQFPNYSSELNVNALLLGDSALYLCASSWRGQGFHEQYFGPGTRLTVT.

The V and J genes are TRBV6-1 and TRBJ1-5, with D perhaps TRBD1 (6 bases). Looked up from germline, CDR1 is MNHNS and CDR2 is SASEGT. The CDR3 length is 14 residues. V gave up 3 bases and J gave up 3 bases, with 9 bases separating them. The CDR3 nucleotides are TGTGCCAGCAGTGATTCGGGACACAATCAGCCCCAGCATTTT. Translation: CASSDSGHNQPQHF.

The chain joins TRBV7-9 to TRBJ2-7, with D uncertain. V lost 5 bases to trimming and J lost 3 bases, with 11 bases between them. CDR1 is SEHNR and CDR2 is FQNEAQ in the germline V gene (reference sequence). The CDR3 covers 13 residues. The CDR3 DNA reads as TGTGCCAGCAGCGGCCTTGAAAACTACGAGCAGTACTTC. Its protein is CASSGLENYEQYF.

This chain connects TRBV5-1 to TRBJ2-7; no reliable D call. Germline CDR1 is SGHRS and CDR2 is YFSETQ. V shed 4 bases and J shed 6 bases, with 17 bases lying between them. This CDR3 is built from 14 residues. CDR3 sequence reads: CASSAGSFRREQYF. The CDR3 nucleotides read TGCGCCAGCAGCGCTGGGTCTTTTAGGCGCGAGCAGTACTTC.